Detailed here is one T cell receptor beta chain. TCRdb's copy holds only in-frame clones and misses some; the assay was immunoSEQ multiplex PCR. Among under 250,000 clones listed, 75% to 85% were seen once. This entry is derived from a study of blood T cell repertoires in COVID-19. Study context: Spain, Italy and the United States supplied samples that represented acute and convalescent COVID-19. Sample material is recorded as cDNA or gDNA derived from T cells, B-cell-depleted T cells, or PBMCs.

V shed 10 bases and J 4 bases; nucleotides not matched to a gene: 7. CDR1 is ENHRY and CDR2 is SYGVKD in the germline V gene. The CDR3 length is 14 residues. The TCR was taken from a human donor in a cohort sampled during active COVID-19. What was sequenced was peripheral blood. J is TRBJ2-6 and V is TRBV10-3, with TRBD1 identical over 7 bases. The CDR3 reads CATTRTGGANVLTF. The CDR3 DNA reads as TGTGCCACCACCCGGACAGGAGGGGCCAACGTCCTGACTTTC.